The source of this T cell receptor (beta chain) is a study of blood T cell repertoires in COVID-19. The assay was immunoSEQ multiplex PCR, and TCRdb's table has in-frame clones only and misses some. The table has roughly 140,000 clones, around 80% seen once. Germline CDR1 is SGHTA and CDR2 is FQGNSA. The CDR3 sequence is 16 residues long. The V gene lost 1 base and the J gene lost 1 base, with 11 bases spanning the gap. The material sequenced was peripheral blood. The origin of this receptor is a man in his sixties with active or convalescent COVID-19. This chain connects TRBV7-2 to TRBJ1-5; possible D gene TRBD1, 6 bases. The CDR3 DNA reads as TGTGCCAGCAGCTTAGGTGGCAGGGGAAGCAATCAGCCCCAGCATTTT. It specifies CASSLGGRGSNQPQHF.